This entry lists 25 T cell receptor beta chains sequenced from one sample in a study of T cell responses to AZD1222 COVID-19 vaccine. Sequenced by immunoSEQ multiplex PCR; TCRdb stores in-frame clones only, minus some. This table has just over 150,000 clones, approximately 91% appearing once. Material: peripheral blood, obtained 28 days after the second AZD1222 dose. Source of these receptors: an adult who received the AZD1222 COVID-19 vaccine.

This chain uses TRBV7-6 with TRBJ1-2, with 8 nucleotides matching TRBD1. CDR1 SGHVS and CDR2 FNYEAQ come from the germline V gene. There are 13 residues in the CDR3. Unmatched junction bases numbered 6, after V lost 7 bases and J lost 5 bases. The CDR3 DNA reads as TGTGCCAGCACCACCGGACAGGGATATGGCTACACCTTC. This encodes CASTTGQGYGYTF. The whole variable domain, remainder taken from reference TRBV7-6 and TRBJ1-2, is GAGVSQSPRYKVTKRGQDVALRCDPISGHVSLYWYRQALGQGPEFLTYFNYEAQQDKSGLPNDRFSAERPEGSISTLTIQRTEQRDSAMYRCASTTGQGYGYTFGSGTRLTVV.

The chain has TRBV6-5 and TRBJ1-6; tentative D call: TRBD1 (6 bases). The germline CDR1 and CDR2 sequences are MNHEY and SVGAGI. This CDR3 has 13 residues. Between the trimmed V and J ends, which lost 6 bases and 10 bases, there was a span of 13 bases. Here the CDR3 DNA reads TGTGCCAGCAGCAGGGGTTTAGGATCACCCCTCCACTTT. It is translated as CASSRGLGSPLHF.

The chain is built from TRBV30 and TRBJ2-7, with D perhaps matching TRBD1 or TRBD2 (6 bases each). V was cut by 3 bases and J by 1 base, with 13 bases left in between. Germline values: CDR1 GTSNPN, CDR2 SVGIG (reference sequence). The length of the CDR3 is 14 residues. CDR3 sequence (DNA): TGTGCCTGGAGAGCTACAGGGAGGTCCTACGAGCAGTACTTC. This encodes CAWRATGRSYEQYF. The variable domain in full, completed from reference TRBV30 and TRBJ2-7, reads SQTIHQWPATLVQPVGSPLSLECTVEGTSNPNLYWYRQAAGRGLQLLFYSVGIGQISSEVPQNLSASRPQDRQFILSSKKLLLSDSGFYLCAWRATGRSYEQYFGPGTRLTVT.

In DNA form, the CDR3 reads TGTGCCAGCAGGAAGGGACAGGGAGGTCCCTACGAGCAGTACTTC. Its protein product is CASRKGQGGPYEQYF. The chain links TRBV6-5 to TRBJ2-7; 9 positions match TRBD1. CDR3 length equals 15 residues. Trimming at V came to 6 bases and at J to 2 bases, leaving 8 bases not matched to a gene. CDR1 and CDR2 (germline): MNHEY, SVGAGI.

The genes are TRBV6-5 and TRBJ1-2; 7 nucleotides agree with TRBD1. The CDR3 is 15 residues long. Germline V CDR1 and CDR2: MNHEY, SVGAGI. Trimming took 6 bases from V and 5 from J; bases not matched to a gene: 12. For the CDR3, the DNA is TGTGCCAGCAGACCCACAGGGGCCGTGAGATATGGCTACACCTTC. It encodes CASRPTGAVRYGYTF.

The chain carries TRBV24-1 and TRBJ2-7; D is possibly TRBD2 (5 bases). Germline V CDR1 and CDR2: KGHDR, SFDVKD. Trimming took off 4 bases at V and 0 bases at J, with 9 bases between the two ends. The CDR3 is 14 residues long. Written as DNA, the CDR3 is TGTGCCACCAGTGACCCCGGGAACTCCTACGAGCAGTACTTC. This sequence encodes CATSDPGNSYEQYF.

The chain couples TRBV18 to TRBJ2-1; 9 bases align to TRBD1. The V gene's germline CDR1 is KGHSH and CDR2 LQKENI. This CDR3 is built from 16 residues. The V segment lost 3 bases and the J segment 5 bases; nucleotides outside the gene matches: 8. CDR3 sequence reads: CASSPRTGGQDNEQFF. The CDR3, as DNA: TGTGCCAGCTCACCGCGTACAGGGGGCCAGGACAATGAGCAGTTCTTC.

CDR3 protein: CASSLPGGNQPQHF. The CDR3 coding sequence is TGTGCCAGCAGTCTCCCAGGGGGCAATCAGCCCCAGCATTTT. The chain combines TRBV28 with TRBJ1-5; D is possibly TRBD1 (6 bases). Trimming removed 5 bases from V and 2 bases from J, with 10 bases in between. Germline loops: CDR1 MDHEN, CDR2 SYDVKM. This CDR3 is built from 14 residues.

The rearrangement joins TRBV19 to TRBJ2-1, with 10 bases aligning to TRBD2. Unmatched junction bases numbered 21, after V lost 6 bases and J lost 7 bases. The CDR3 spans 19 residues. From germline, CDR1 is LNHDA and CDR2 SQIVND (reference sequence). DNA for the CDR3: TGTGCCAGTAGAGGCCCACAGCTCGCTAGCGGGAGCGGAGGGAATGAGCAGTTCTTC. Encoded protein: CASRGPQLASGSGGNEQFF.

CDR3 amino acids: CATSDRAGVGTDTQYF. In DNA, the CDR3 is TGTGCCACCAGTGATCGAGCGGGAGTGGGCACAGATACGCAGTATTTT. The V gene is TRBV24-1, the J gene TRBJ2-3, with 8 bases aligning to TRBD2. With 3 bases clipped from V and 1 base from J, the junction kept 5 bases outside the gene matches. The CDR3 length is 16 residues. Germline values: CDR1 KGHDR, CDR2 SFDVKD.

The CDR3 reads CASSPRAGTTDTQYF. The CDR3 DNA reads TGTGCCAGCAGCCCAAGAGCGGGAACTACAGATACGCAGTATTTT. The chain uses TRBV7-8 and TRBJ2-3; 7 bases map to TRBD2. The CDR3 contains 15 residues. The V segment lost 5 bases and the J segment 3 bases; nucleotides outside the gene matches: 8. CDR1 is SGHVS, CDR2 FQNEAQ, per germline.

The genes are TRBV25-1 and TRBJ1-5; TRBD1 is a possible D gene (5 bases). The V end was cut by 8 bases, the J end by 3 bases, with 8 bases between. CDR3 length: 12 amino acids. Germline CDR1 is MGHDK and CDR2 is SYGVNS. The CDR3 nucleotides read TGTGCCAGCCAGGGAAACAATCAGCCCCAGCATTTT. Translated: CASQGNNQPQHF. The whole variable domain, remainder taken from reference TRBV25-1 and TRBJ1-5, is EADIYQTPRYLVIGTGKKITLECSQTMGHDKMYWYQQDPGMELHLIHYSYGVNSTEKGDLSSESTVSRIRTEHFPLTLESARPSHTSQYLCASQGNNQPQHFGDGTRLSIL.

J is TRBJ2-1 and V is TRBV25-1; TRBD2 matches 10 bases. V was clipped by 8 bases and J by 6 bases; unmatched bases: 10. Germline-derived CDR1 and CDR2 are MGHDK and SYGVNS. This CDR3 region has 15 residues. CDR3 DNA: TGTGCCAGCCGCCCAGCGGGAGGGCCGGGCAATGAGCAGTTCTTC. This codes for CASRPAGGPGNEQFF.

The sample holds one count of this clone. The chain links TRBV5-4 to TRBJ1-2; no clear D. CDR1 is SGHNT and CDR2 is YYREEE in the germline V gene (reference sequence). The CDR3 spans 13 residues. The germline V and J ends were trimmed by 9 bases and 6 bases, with 18 bases remaining between them. CDR3 nucleotide sequence: TGTGCCATATCCCAAGGGAATACACATGGCTACACCTTC. Its translation is CAISQGNTHGYTF.

The chain is built from TRBV27 and TRBJ2-7; D is possibly TRBD1 (5 bases). The CDR3 contains 13 residues. Per the germline V gene, CDR1 is MNHEY and CDR2 is SMNVEV (reference sequence). Trimming removed 8 bases at V and 0 bases at J, with 11 bases between. The CDR3 reads CASSGRDSYEQYF. The CDR3 DNA sequence: TGTGCCAGCTCTGGCAGGGACTCCTACGAGCAGTACTTC.

The table lists this clone with a count of one. V usage is TRBV19 and J usage is TRBJ1-5, with D unclear. The germline CDR1 and CDR2 sequences are LNHDA and SQIVND (reference sequence). This CDR3 has 13 amino acids. Trimming removed 3 bases from V and 6 bases from J, with 9 bases in between. CDR3 in amino acids: CASSMWEGQPQHF. CDR3 sequence (DNA): TGTGCCAGTAGTATGTGGGAGGGTCAGCCCCAGCATTTT.

The chain combines TRBV7-8 with TRBJ1-5; D is unclear. V was cut by 2 bases and J by 0 bases, with 14 bases left in between. This CDR3 region has 17 residues. Germline CDR1 SGHVS, CDR2 FQNEAQ. CDR3 loop: CASSLSVGRYSNQPQHF. The CDR3 bases are TGTGCCAGCAGCTTAAGTGTCGGCAGATATAGCAATCAGCCCCAGCATTTT.

The chain carries TRBV19 and TRBJ2-3; the D gene is possibly TRBD2 (5 bases). CDR1 is LNHDA and CDR2 is SQIVND in the germline V gene (reference sequence). Trimming stripped 7 bases from V and 5 bases from J, with 10 bases between. The CDR3 runs to 12 residues. The CDR3 bases are TGTGCCAGTAAGAGGGAGAGAGATACGCAGTATTTT. It yields the protein CASKRERDTQYF.

The chain uses TRBV25-1 and TRBJ1-1; 9 bases align to TRBD1. The CDR3 loop spans 17 amino acids. Germline lookup yields CDR1 MGHDK and CDR2 SYGVNS. J was trimmed by 0 bases and V by 5 bases; bases with no gene match: 10. The CDR3 nucleotides are TGTGCCAGCAGTCCTCGGGACAGGGTGCCTTTGAACACTGAAGCTTTCTTT. Protein: CASSPRDRVPLNTEAFF.

The chain has TRBV23-1 and TRBJ1-5; 10 positions match TRBD1. TRBV23-1 qualifies as an ORF whose function is uncertain. The trim removed 3 bases at V and 1 base at J, leaving 24 bases unmatched. The CDR3 is 23 residues long. The CDR3 coding sequence is TGCGCCAGCAGTCACTCGGAGGGGAGACAGGGGGCGATTAATAGTGAAAGCAATCAGCCCCAGCATTTT. As protein: CASSHSEGRQGAINSESNQPQHF.

The chain has TRBV19 and TRBJ2-1; perhaps TRBD1 as D (7 bases). CDR3 length: 14 residues. With 6 bases removed from V and 8 bases from J, the gap between germline ends came to 17 bases. Germline CDR1 reads LNHDA; CDR2 reads SQIVND (reference sequence). The CDR3 spells CASSGLQGIDEQFF. The CDR3 bases are TGTGCCAGTAGCGGACTACAGGGGATCGATGAGCAGTTCTTC.

The chain combines TRBV15 with TRBJ1-2; 7 bases are shared with TRBD1. The junction had 7 bases not matched to a gene; V was cut back by 0 bases and J by 0 bases. Germline V gene sequence: CDR1 LNHNV, CDR2 YYDKDF (reference sequence). The CDR3 is made up of 17 amino acids. CDR3 in DNA: TGTGCCACCAGCAGAGACCCGCCGGGACAGTCTAACTATGGCTACACCTTC. The encoded protein is CATSRDPPGQSNYGYTF.

This chain joins TRBV9 and TRBJ1-6, with 12 bases matching TRBD1. Germline V gene sequence: CDR1 SGDLS, CDR2 YYNGEE. This CDR3 has 15 residues. Trimming removed 2 bases from V and 10 bases from J; junction bases left unmatched: 4. In DNA form, the CDR3 reads TGTGCCAGCAGCGTCCGGGGGACAGGGGGCTCACCCCTCCACTTT. It codes for CASSVRGTGGSPLHF. Together with reference TRBV9 and TRBJ1-6, the CDR3 gives the full variable domain: DSGVTQTPKHLITATGQRVTLRCSPRSGDLSVYWYQQSLDQGLQFLIQYYNGEERAKGNILERFSAQQFPDLHSELNLSSLELGDSALYFCASSVRGTGGSPLHFGNGTRLTVT.

The V call is TRBV18, the J call TRBJ2-6; D possibly corresponds to TRBD2 (6 bases). The CDR3 is 17 residues long. V shed 2 bases and J shed 2 bases, with 13 bases lying between them. CDR1 KGHSH and CDR2 LQKENI come from the germline V gene. CDR3 bases: TGTGCCAGCTCACCAAGGAGGGCCAGCGCTGGGGCCAACGTCCTGACTTTC. It specifies CASSPRRASAGANVLTF.

The V and J genes are TRBV27 and TRBJ2-3; TRBD2 agrees at 8 bases. Trimming removed 3 bases from V and 2 bases from J; junction bases left unmatched: 4. CDR1 MNHEY and CDR2 SMNVEV come from the germline V gene (reference sequence). This CDR3 comprises 15 residues. This CDR3 reads CASSLGLGPTDTQYF. The CDR3 DNA is TGTGCCAGCAGTTTGGGACTAGGACCCACAGATACGCAGTATTTT.